This entry concerns a single T cell receptor beta chain. Its antigen is currently unknown. One end of the junction does not line up with germline, which may come from a read error. This sample was included in a study of CD8+CD57+ T cells in acquired aplastic anemia. General observations from the study: No significant difference in CD8+ Simpson's diversity was found between patients and controls. Patients and controls shared approximately 30 CD8+ CDR3 sequences.

The CDR3 loop spans 15 amino acids. Germline CDR1 is WSHSY and CDR2 is SAAADI. TCR beta VDJ combinations and CDR3 sequences were profiled from genomic DNA. TCRdb called the reads again in MiXCR, with one record for every CDR3 protein. The table lists 400,000 to 600,000 distinct CDR3 sequences, around 30% of them singletons. In patients chosen for sequencing, flow cytometry had shown CD8+CD57+ cell expansion. The chain uses TRBV10-2 and TRBJ1-1; D is undetermined. Sequencing was done on a sample of sorted CD4+, CD8+, or CD8+CD57+ T cells (not recorded which) from PBMCs. The clonotype comes from a human donor with aplastic anemia. The CDR3 region is CASSPDANPNTEAFF. The CDR3 coding sequence is TGTGCCAGCTCACCTGACGCAAACCCAAACACTGAAGCTTTCTTT.